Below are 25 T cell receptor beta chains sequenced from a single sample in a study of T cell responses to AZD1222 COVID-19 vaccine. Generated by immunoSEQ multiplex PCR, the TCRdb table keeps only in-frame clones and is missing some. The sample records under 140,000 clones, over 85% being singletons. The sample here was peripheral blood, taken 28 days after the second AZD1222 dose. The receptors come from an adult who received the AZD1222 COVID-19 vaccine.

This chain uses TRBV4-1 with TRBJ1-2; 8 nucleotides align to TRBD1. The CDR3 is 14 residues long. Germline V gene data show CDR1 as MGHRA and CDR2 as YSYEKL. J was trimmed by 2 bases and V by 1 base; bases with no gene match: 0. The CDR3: CASSQGTGNYGYTF. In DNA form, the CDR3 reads TGCGCCAGCAGCCAAGGGACAGGGAACTATGGCTACACCTTC.

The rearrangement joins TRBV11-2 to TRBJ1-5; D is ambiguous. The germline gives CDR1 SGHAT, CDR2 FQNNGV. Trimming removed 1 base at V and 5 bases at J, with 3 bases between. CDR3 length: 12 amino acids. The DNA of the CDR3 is TGTGCCAGCAGCTTAGGAGATCAGCCCCAGCATTTT. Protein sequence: CASSLGDQPQHF. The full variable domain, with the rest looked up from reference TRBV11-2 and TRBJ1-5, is EAGVAQSPRYKIIEKRQSVAFWCNPISGHATLYWYQQILGQGPKLLIQFQNNGVVDDSQLPKDRFSAERLKGVDSTLKIQPAKLEDSAVYLCASSLGDQPQHFGDGTRLSIL.

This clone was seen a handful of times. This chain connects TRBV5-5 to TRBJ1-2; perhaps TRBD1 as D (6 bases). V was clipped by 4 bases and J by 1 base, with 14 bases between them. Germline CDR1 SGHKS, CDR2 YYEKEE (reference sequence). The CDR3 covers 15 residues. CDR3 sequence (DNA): TGTGCCAGCAGCAAAGAGGACAGTTTTAACTATGGCTACACCTTC. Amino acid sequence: CASSKEDSFNYGYTF. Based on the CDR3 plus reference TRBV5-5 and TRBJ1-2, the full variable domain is DAGVTQSPTHLIKTRGQQVTLRCSPISGHKSVSWYQQVLGQGPQFIFQYYEKEERGRGNFPDRFSARQFPNYSSELNVNALLLGDSALYLCASSKEDSFNYGYTFGSGTRLTVV.

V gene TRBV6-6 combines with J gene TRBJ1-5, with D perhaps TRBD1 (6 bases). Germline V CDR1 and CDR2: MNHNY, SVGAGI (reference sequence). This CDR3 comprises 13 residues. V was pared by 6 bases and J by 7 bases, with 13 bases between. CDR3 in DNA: TGTGCCAGCAGGCCGGGACAACGACAGCCCCAGCATTTT. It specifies CASRPGQRQPQHF.

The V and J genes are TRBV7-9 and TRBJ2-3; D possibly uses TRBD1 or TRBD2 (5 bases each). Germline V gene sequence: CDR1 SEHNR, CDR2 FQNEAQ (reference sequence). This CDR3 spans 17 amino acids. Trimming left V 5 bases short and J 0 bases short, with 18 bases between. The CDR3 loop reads CASSPPEGLTSTDTQYF. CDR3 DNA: TGTGCCAGCAGCCCCCCCGAGGGGTTAACGAGCACAGATACGCAGTATTTT.

The CDR3 loop is CASSQTGVAGNTIYF. In DNA, the CDR3 is TGTGCCAGCAGCCAGACCGGGGTGGCGGGAAACACCATATATTTT. The chain uses TRBV3-1 (or the pseudogene TRBV3-2) and TRBJ1-3; D is unclear. The length of the CDR3 is 15 residues. V lost 3 bases, J lost 4 bases, and 13 bases lay in between. Germline values: CDR1 LGHDT, CDR2 YNNKEL (reference sequence).

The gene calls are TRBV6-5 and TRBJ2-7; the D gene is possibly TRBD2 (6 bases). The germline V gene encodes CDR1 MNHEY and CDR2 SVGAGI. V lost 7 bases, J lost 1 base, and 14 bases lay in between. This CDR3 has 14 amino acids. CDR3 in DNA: TGTGCCAGCAAGAGGGACTTTAGTTCCTACGAGCAGTACTTC. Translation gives CASKRDFSSYEQYF.

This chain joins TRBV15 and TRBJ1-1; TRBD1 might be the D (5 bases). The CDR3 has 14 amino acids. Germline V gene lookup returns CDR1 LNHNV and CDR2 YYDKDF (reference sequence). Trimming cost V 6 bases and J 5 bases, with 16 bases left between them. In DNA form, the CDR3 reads TGTGCCACCAGAAGCTCAGGGCGGGTGACTGAAGCTTTCTTT. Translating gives CATRSSGRVTEAFF.

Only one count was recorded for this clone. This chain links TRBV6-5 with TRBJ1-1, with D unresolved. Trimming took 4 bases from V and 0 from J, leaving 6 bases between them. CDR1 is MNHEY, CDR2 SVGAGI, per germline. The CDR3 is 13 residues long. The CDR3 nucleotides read TGTGCCAGCAGTTTCACCATGAACACTGAAGCTTTCTTT. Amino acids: CASSFTMNTEAFF.

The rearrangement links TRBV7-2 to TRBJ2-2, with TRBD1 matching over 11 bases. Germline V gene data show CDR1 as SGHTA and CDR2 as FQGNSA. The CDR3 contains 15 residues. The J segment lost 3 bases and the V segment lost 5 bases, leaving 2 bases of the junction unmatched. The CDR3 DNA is TGTGCCAGCAGCAGGACAGGGGGCTACACCGGGGAGCTGTTTTTT. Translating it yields CASSRTGGYTGELFF.

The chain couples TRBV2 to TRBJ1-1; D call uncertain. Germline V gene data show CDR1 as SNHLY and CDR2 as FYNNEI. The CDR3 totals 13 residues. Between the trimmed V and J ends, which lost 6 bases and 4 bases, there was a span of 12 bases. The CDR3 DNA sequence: TGTGCCAGCAGGACCCGAGTCGGCACTGAAGCTTTCTTT. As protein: CASRTRVGTEAFF.

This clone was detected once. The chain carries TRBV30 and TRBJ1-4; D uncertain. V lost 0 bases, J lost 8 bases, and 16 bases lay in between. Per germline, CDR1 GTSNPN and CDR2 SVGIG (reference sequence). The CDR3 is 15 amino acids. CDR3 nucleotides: TGTGCCTGGAGTGTACGGACGGGCCTGGGGGAAAAACTGTTTTTT. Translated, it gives CAWSVRTGLGEKLFF.

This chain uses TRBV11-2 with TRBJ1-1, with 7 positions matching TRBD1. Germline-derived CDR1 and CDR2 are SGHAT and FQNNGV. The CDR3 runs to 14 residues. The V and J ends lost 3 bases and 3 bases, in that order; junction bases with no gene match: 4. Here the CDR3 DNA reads TGTGCCAGCAGCTTTAACAGGGGTCACACTGAAGCTTTCTTT. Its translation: CASSFNRGHTEAFF.

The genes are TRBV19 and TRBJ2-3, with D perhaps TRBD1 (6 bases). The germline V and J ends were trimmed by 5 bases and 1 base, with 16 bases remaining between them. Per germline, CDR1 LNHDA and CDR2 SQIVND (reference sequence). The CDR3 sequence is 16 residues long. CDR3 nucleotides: TGTGCCAGTAGTTCACAGGGTGGATCCCGCACAGATACGCAGTATTTT. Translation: CASSSQGGSRTDTQYF.

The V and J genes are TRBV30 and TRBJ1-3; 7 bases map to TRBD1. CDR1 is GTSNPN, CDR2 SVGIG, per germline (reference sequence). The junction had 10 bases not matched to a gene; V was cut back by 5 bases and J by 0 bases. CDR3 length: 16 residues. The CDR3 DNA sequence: TGTGCCTGGTCGCGACTCAGGGGGGACTCTGGAAACACCATATATTTT. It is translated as CAWSRLRGDSGNTIYF.

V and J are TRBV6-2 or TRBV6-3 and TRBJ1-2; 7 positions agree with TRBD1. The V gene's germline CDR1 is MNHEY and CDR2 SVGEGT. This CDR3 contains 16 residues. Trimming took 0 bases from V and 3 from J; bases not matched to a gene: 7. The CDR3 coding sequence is TGTGCCAGCAGTTACTCTCAGGGGGTCTCGGACTATGGCTACACCTTC. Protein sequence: CASSYSQGVSDYGYTF.

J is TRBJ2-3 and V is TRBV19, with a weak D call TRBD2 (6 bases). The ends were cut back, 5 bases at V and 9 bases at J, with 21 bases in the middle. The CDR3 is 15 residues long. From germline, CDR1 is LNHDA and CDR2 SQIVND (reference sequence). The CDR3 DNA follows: TGTGCCAGTAGTGACCCGGGACTGCACGGTGTAACGCAGTATTTT. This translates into CASSDPGLHGVTQYF.

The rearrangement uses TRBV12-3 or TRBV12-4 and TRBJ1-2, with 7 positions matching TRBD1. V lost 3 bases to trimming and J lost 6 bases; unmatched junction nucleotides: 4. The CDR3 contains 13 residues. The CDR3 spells CASSFGTENGYTF. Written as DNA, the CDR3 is TGTGCCAGCAGTTTCGGGACAGAGAATGGCTACACCTTC.

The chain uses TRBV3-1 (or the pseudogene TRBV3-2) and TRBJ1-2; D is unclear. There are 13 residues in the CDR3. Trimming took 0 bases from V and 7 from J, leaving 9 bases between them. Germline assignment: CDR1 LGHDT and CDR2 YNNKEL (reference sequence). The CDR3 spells CASSQDMGRGYTF. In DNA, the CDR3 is TGTGCCAGCAGCCAAGATATGGGCCGTGGCTACACCTTC.

In DNA form, the CDR3 reads TGTGCCAGCAGCGCCCCGGGCCGTAATGAAAAACTGTTTTTT. Amino acid sequence: CASSAPGRNEKLFF. The rearrangement uses TRBV7-9 and TRBJ1-4; no firm D call. CDR3 length: 14 residues. CDR1 and CDR2 (germline): SEHNR, FQNEAQ (reference sequence). Trimming removed 5 bases at V and 4 bases at J, with 11 bases between.

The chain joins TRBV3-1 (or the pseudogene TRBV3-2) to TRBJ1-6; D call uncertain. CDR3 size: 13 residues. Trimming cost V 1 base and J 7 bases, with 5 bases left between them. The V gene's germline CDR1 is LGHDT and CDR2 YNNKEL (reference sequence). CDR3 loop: CASSQVSNSPLHF. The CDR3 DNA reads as TGTGCCAGCAGCCAAGTTTCGAATTCACCCCTCCACTTT.

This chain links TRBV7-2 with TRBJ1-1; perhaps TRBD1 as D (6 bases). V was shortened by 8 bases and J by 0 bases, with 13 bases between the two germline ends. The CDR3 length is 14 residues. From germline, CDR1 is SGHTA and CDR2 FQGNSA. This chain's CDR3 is CASGRTVLNTEAFF. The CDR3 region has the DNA TGTGCCAGCGGACGGACAGTTCTGAACACTGAAGCTTTCTTT.

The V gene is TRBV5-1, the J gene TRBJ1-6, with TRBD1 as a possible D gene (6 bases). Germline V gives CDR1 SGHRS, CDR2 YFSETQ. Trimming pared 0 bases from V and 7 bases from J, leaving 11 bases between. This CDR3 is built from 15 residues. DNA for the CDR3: TGCGCCAGCAGCTTGGAACAGGGTTGGAATTCACCCCTCCACTTT. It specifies CASSLEQGWNSPLHF.

CDR3 in DNA: TGCGCCAGCAGCTTTCGGACTAGCGGGGCCAACGAGCAGTACTTC. This codes for CASSFRTSGANEQYF. This rearrangement joins TRBV5-1 to TRBJ2-7, with 12 bases lining up with TRBD2. CDR3 length: 15 residues. The junction had 5 bases not matched to a gene; V was cut back by 2 bases and J by 5 bases. The germline gives CDR1 SGHRS, CDR2 YFSETQ.

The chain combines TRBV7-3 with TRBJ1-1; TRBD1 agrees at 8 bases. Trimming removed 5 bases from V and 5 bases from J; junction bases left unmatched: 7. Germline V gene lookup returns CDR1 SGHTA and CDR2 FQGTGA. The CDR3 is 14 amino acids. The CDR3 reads CASSGTGGGTEAFF. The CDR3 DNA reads TGTGCCAGCAGCGGTACAGGGGGAGGGACTGAAGCTTTCTTT.